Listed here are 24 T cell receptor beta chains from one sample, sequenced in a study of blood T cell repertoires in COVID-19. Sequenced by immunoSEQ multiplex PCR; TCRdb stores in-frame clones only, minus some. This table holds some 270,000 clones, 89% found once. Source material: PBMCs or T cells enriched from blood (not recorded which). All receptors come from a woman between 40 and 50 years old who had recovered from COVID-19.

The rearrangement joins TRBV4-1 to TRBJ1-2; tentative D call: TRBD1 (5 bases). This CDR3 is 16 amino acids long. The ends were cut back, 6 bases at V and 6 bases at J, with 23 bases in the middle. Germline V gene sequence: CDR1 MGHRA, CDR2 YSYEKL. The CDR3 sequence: CASSSTLGTRFDGYTF. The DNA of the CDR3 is TGCGCCAGCAGTTCAACCTTGGGGACTAGGTTCGATGGCTACACCTTC.

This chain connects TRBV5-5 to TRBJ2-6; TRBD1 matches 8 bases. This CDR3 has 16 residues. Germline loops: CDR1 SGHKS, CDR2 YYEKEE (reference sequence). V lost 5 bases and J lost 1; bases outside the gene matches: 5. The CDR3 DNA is TGTGCCAGCAGGAAAGGACAGGGATCTGGGGCCAACGTCCTGACTTTC. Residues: CASRKGQGSGANVLTF.

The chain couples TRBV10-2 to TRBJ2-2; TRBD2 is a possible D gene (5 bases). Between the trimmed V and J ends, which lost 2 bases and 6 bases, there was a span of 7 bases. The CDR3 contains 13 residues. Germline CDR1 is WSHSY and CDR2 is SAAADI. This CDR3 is CASSEARAGELFF. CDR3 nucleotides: TGCGCCAGCAGTGAGGCGAGGGCCGGGGAGCTGTTTTTT.

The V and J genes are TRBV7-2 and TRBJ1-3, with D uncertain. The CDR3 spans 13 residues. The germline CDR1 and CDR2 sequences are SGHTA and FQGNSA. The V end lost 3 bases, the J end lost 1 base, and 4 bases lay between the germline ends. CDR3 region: CASSFISGNTIYF. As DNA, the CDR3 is TGTGCCAGCAGCTTTATTTCTGGAAACACCATATATTTT.

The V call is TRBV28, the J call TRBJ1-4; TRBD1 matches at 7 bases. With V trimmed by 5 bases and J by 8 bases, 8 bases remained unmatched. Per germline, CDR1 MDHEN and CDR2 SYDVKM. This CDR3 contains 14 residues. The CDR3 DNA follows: TGTGCCAGCAGTCTTGACAGGGTGAGGGAAAAACTGTTTTTT. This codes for CASSLDRVREKLFF.

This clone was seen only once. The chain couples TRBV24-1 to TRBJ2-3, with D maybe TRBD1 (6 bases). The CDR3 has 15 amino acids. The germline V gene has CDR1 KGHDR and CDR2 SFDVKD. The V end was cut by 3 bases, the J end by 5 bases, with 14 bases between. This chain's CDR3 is CATSDSIGRGDTQYF. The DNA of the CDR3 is TGTGCCACCAGTGATAGCATCGGCAGGGGAGATACGCAGTATTTT.

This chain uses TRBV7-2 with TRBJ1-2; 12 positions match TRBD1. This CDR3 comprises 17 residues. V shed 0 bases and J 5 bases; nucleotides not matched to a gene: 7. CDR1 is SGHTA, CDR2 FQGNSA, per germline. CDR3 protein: CASSLAATGQGAYGYTF. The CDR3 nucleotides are TGTGCCAGCAGCTTAGCCGCCACGGGACAGGGGGCGTATGGCTACACCTTC.

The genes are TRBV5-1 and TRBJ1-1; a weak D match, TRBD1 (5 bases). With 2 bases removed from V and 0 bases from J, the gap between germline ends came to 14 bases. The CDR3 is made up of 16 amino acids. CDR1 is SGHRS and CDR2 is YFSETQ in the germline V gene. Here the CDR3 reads CASSFGQGLMNTEAFF. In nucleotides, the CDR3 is TGCGCCAGCAGCTTCGGGCAGGGTCTCATGAACACTGAAGCTTTCTTT. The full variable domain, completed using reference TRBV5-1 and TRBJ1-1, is KAGVTQTPRYLIKTRGQQVTLSCSPISGHRSVSWYQQTPGQGLQFLFEYFSETQRNKGNFPGRFSGRQFSNSRSEMNVSTLELGDSALYLCASSFGQGLMNTEAFFGQGTRLTVV.

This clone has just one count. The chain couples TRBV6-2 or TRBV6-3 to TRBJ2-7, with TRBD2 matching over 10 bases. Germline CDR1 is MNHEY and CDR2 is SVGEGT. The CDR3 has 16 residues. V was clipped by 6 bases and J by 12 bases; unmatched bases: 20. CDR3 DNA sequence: TGTGCCAGCAGCAACCACCTCCTCGCTAGCGGGAGTGAGTTGTACTTC. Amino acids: CASSNHLLASGSELYF.

The CDR3 sequence is CASSQGAGASEAFF. The CDR3 DNA reads as TGTGCCAGCAGCCAAGGAGCCGGAGCGTCTGAAGCTTTCTTT. The chain recombines TRBV3-1 (or the pseudogene TRBV3-2) with TRBJ1-1; D remains unclear. Germline V gene lookup returns CDR1 LGHDT and CDR2 YNNKEL (reference sequence). The CDR3 extends over 14 amino acids. Trimming cost V 1 base and J 6 bases, with 12 bases left between them.

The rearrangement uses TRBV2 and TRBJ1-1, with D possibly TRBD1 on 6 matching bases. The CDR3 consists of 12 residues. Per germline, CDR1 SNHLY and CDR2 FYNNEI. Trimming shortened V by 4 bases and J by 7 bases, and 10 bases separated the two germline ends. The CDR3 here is CASSGRGGEAFF. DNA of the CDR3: TGTGCCAGCAGTGGCAGGGGTGGTGAAGCTTTCTTT.

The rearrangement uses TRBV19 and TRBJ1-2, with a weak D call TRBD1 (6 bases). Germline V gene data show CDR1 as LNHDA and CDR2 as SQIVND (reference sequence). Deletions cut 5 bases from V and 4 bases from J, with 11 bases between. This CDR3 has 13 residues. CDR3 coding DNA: TGTGCCAGTAGTCAAGGGGGTACCTATGGCTACACCTTC. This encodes CASSQGGTYGYTF.

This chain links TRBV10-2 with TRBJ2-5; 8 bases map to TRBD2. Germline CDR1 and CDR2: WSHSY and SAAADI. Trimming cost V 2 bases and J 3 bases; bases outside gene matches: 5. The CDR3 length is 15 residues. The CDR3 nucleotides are TGCGCCAGCAGTGAGCCCTCGCGGGGGGAAGAGACCCAGTACTTC. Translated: CASSEPSRGEETQYF.

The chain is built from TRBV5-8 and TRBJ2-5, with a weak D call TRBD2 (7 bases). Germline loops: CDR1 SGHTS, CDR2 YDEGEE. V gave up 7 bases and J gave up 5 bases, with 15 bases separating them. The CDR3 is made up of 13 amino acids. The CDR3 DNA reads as TGTGCCAGCGGGGGGGGGCCATGGGAGACCCAGTACTTC. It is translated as CASGGGPWETQYF.

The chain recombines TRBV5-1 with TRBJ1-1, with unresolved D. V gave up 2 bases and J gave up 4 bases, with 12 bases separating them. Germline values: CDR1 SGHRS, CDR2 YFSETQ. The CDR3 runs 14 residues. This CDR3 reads CASSLEKRATEAFF. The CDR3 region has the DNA TGCGCCAGCAGCTTAGAGAAACGAGCCACTGAAGCTTTCTTT. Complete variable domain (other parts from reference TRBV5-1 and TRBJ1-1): KAGVTQTPRYLIKTRGQQVTLSCSPISGHRSVSWYQQTPGQGLQFLFEYFSETQRNKGNFPGRFSGRQFSNSRSEMNVSTLELGDSALYLCASSLEKRATEAFFGQGTRLTVV.

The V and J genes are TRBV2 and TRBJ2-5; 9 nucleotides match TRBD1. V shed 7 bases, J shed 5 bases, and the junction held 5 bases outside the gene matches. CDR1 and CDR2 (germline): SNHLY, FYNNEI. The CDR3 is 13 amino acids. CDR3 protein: CASTGQGTETQYF. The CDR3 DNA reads TGTGCCAGCACCGGACAGGGGACGGAGACCCAGTACTTC.

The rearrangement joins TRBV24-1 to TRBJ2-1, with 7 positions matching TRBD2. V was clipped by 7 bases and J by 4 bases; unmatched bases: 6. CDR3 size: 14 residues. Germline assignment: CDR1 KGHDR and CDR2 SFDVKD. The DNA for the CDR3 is TGTGCCACCAGCTCTTCTAGCGGATACAATGAGCAGTTCTTC. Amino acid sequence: CATSSSSGYNEQFF.

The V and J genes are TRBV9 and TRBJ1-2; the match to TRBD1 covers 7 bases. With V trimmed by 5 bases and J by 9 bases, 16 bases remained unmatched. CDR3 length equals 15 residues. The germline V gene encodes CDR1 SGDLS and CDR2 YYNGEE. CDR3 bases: TGTGCCAGCAGTCCGGGGGCCGGGACAGAAGCTCGCTACACCTTC. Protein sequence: CASSPGAGTEARYTF. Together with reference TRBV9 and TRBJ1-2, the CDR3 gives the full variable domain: DSGVTQTPKHLITATGQRVTLRCSPRSGDLSVYWYQQSLDQGLQFLIQYYNGEERAKGNILERFSAQQFPDLHSELNLSSLELGDSALYFCASSPGAGTEARYTFGSGTRLTVV.

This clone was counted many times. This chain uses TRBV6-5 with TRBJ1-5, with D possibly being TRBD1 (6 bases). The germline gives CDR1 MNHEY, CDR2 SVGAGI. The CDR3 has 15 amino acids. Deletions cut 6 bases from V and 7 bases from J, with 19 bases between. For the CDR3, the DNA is TGTGCCAGCAGCAAGACTGGGGTTACAGGGCAGCCCCAGCATTTT. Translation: CASSKTGVTGQPQHF.

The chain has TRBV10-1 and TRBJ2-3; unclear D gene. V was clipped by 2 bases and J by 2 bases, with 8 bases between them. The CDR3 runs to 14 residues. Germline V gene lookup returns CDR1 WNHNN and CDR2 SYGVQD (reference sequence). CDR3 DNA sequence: TGCGCCAGCAGTGAGAACAGAGTCACAGATACGCAGTATTTT. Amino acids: CASSENRVTDTQYF.

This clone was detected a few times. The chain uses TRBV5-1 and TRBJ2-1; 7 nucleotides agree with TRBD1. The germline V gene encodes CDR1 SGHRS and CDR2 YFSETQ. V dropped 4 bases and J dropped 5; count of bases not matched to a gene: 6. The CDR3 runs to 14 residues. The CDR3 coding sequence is TGCGCCAGCAGCGCCGGGACAGCTGACAATGAGCAGTTCTTC. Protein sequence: CASSAGTADNEQFF.

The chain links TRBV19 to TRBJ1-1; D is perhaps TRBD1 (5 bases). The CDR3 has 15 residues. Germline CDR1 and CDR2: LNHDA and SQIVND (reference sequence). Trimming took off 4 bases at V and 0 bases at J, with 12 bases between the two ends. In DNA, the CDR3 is TGTGCCAGTAGTAGCAGGGCCCTAATGAACACTGAAGCTTTCTTT. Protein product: CASSSRALMNTEAFF.

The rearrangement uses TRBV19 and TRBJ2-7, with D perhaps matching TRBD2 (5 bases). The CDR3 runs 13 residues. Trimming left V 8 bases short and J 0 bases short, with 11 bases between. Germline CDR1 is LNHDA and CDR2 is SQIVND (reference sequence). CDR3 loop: CASARDPSYEQYF. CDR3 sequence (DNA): TGTGCCAGTGCCCGGGATCCCTCCTACGAGCAGTACTTC.

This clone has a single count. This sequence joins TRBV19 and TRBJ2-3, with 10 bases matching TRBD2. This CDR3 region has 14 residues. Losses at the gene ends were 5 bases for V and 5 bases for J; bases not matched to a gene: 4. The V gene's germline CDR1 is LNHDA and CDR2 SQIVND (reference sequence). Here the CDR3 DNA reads TGTGCCAGTAGTTTAGCGGGGGGAAAAGATACGCAGTATTTT. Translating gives CASSLAGGKDTQYF.